The 31 T cell receptor beta chains below come from one sample, sequenced in a study of blood T cell repertoires in COVID-19. Using immunoSEQ multiplex PCR, the repertoire was profiled, and TCRdb retains in-frame clones only, with some absent. The sample has around 28,000 clones, 84% seen once. Sample: peripheral blood. These receptors were obtained from a man in his 70s with active COVID-19.

The chain recombines TRBV19 with TRBJ2-6, with D perhaps TRBD1 (6 bases). Trimming removed 5 bases from V and 0 bases from J, with 14 bases in between. There are 17 residues in the CDR3. The germline V gene encodes CDR1 LNHDA and CDR2 SQIVND (reference sequence). CDR3: CASSEQGPSSGANVLTF. The DNA for the CDR3 is TGTGCCAGTAGTGAACAGGGTCCCAGCTCTGGGGCCAACGTCCTGACTTTC.

The chain has TRBV29-1 and TRBJ2-7; 12 bases align to TRBD1. This CDR3 region has 14 residues. The germline gives CDR1 SQVTM, CDR2 ANQGSEA. Germline trimming cut 2 bases from V and 7 bases from J; bases unmatched to any gene: 6. Here the CDR3 DNA reads TGCAGCGTTGAAAGGGGACAGGGGGCGGAAGAGCAGTACTTC. Its translation is CSVERGQGAEEQYF.

This clone showed up just a few times. The chain couples TRBV28 to TRBJ2-7; 8 nucleotides align to TRBD1. Unmatched junction bases numbered 11, after V lost 4 bases and J lost 3 bases. This CDR3 is built from 16 residues. Per the germline V gene, CDR1 is MDHEN and CDR2 is SYDVKM. The chain's CDR3 is CASSYPAGTGGYEQYF. CDR3 in DNA: TGTGCCAGCAGTTATCCAGCCGGGACAGGAGGCTACGAGCAGTACTTC. The full variable domain, its missing parts supplied by reference TRBV28 and TRBJ2-7, is DVKVTQSSRYLVKRTGEKVFLECVQDMDHENMFWYRQDPGLGLRLIYFSYDVKMKEKGDIPEGYSVSREKKERFSLILESASTNQTSMYLCASSYPAGTGGYEQYFGPGTRLTVT.

The chain links TRBV2 to TRBJ1-5, with 9 bases matching TRBD1. From germline, CDR1 is SNHLY and CDR2 FYNNEI. The V and J ends lost 5 bases and 6 bases, in that order; junction bases with no gene match: 8. This CDR3 contains 15 residues. The CDR3 bases are TGTGCCAGCAGTAAAACAGGGGGCGACTTTCAGCCCCAGCATTTT. Its protein is CASSKTGGDFQPQHF. Looking up the rest from reference TRBV2 and TRBJ1-5 gives the full variable domain: EPEVTQTPSHQVTQMGQEVILRCVPISNHLYFYWYRQILGQKVEFLVSFYNNEISEKSEIFDDQFSVERPDGSNFTLKIRSTKLEDSAMYFCASSKTGGDFQPQHFGDGTRLSIL.

The chain has TRBV6-5 and TRBJ2-3; TRBD2 matches at 8 bases. Germline loops: CDR1 MNHEY, CDR2 SVGAGI. This CDR3 is built from 14 residues. Trimming at V came to 7 bases and at J to 1 base, leaving 4 bases not matched to a gene. The CDR3 DNA follows: TGTGCCAGCACCCTGACTAGCGGCACAGATACGCAGTATTTT. Translating it yields CASTLTSGTDTQYF.

The table lists this clone with a few counts. This CDR3 reads CASSSSLYGESGNTIYF. DNA of the CDR3: TGTGCCAGCAGCTCGTCCCTGTACGGGGAATCTGGAAACACCATATATTTT. The genes are TRBV7-9 and TRBJ1-3, with unresolved D. With 4 bases removed from V and 1 base from J, the gap between germline ends came to 17 bases. Looked up from germline, CDR1 is SEHNR and CDR2 is FQNEAQ (reference sequence). This CDR3 contains 17 residues.

Points on this clone: The junction and the germline gene differ at one end; a read error may be behind it. The V and J genes are TRBV11-3 and TRBJ2-3; 11 nucleotides line up with TRBD1. CDR1 is SGHNT, CDR2 YENEEA, per germline. The CDR3 has 12 residues. CDR3 bases: TGTGCCAGCAGCAAAGGACAGGGGGCGATGGGATTT. It translates to CASSKGQGAMGF.

The chain uses TRBV5-5 and TRBJ1-2; tentatively, D is TRBD1 (5 bases). The germline CDR1 and CDR2 sequences are SGHKS and YYEKEE (reference sequence). The CDR3 length is 13 residues. V was trimmed by 2 bases and J by 7 bases, leaving 12 bases between them. The CDR3 reads CASSFGSGSGYTF. CDR3 DNA sequence: TGTGCCAGCAGCTTCGGGTCAGGGTCTGGCTACACCTTC. The full variable domain, with the rest looked up from reference TRBV5-5 and TRBJ1-2, is DAGVTQSPTHLIKTRGQQVTLRCSPISGHKSVSWYQQVLGQGPQFIFQYYEKEERGRGNFPDRFSARQFPNYSSELNVNALLLGDSALYLCASSFGSGSGYTFGSGTRLTVV.

V and J are TRBV12-5 and TRBJ2-7; D remains ambiguous. The CDR3 extends over 11 amino acids. CDR1 and CDR2 (germline): LGHNT, FRNRAP. Trimming took 6 bases from V and 4 from J, leaving 7 bases between them. The CDR3 DNA reads TGTGCTAGTGGCGGTATATACGAGCAGTACTTC. It is translated as CASGGIYEQYF.

This clone appeared a few times. V usage is TRBV6-2 or TRBV6-3 and J usage is TRBJ1-5; 7 bases align to TRBD1. Looked up from germline, CDR1 is MNHEY and CDR2 is SVGEGT. The CDR3 loop spans 13 amino acids. The J segment lost 5 bases and the V segment lost 6 bases, leaving 4 bases of the junction unmatched. The CDR3 region has the DNA TGTGCCAGCAGCGACAGGGTGGATCAGCCCCAGCATTTT. Protein sequence: CASSDRVDQPQHF.

This sequence joins TRBV4-1 and TRBJ2-2; 9 bases match TRBD1. With 1 base clipped from V and 6 bases from J, the junction kept 6 bases outside the gene matches. The CDR3 is made up of 16 amino acids. Germline V gene data show CDR1 as MGHRA and CDR2 as YSYEKL. The CDR3 nucleotides read TGCGCCAGCAGCCAAGCTACAGGGGGCGGACCCGGGGAGCTGTTTTTT. Translated: CASSQATGGGPGELFF.

This chain joins TRBV30 and TRBJ2-2; D may be TRBD1 (6 bases). The length of the CDR3 is 14 residues. Germline loops: CDR1 GTSNPN, CDR2 SVGIG (reference sequence). V was clipped by 2 bases and J by 4 bases, with 11 bases between them. The chain's CDR3 is CAWSWGRGTGELFF. The CDR3 DNA follows: TGTGCCTGGAGTTGGGGCAGGGGCACCGGGGAGCTGTTTTTT.

This clone was seen just once. V is TRBV4-3 and J is TRBJ2-3, with a tentative D call TRBD2 (5 bases). V shed 5 bases and J shed 4 bases, with 16 bases lying between them. Germline V gene data show CDR1 as LGHNA and CDR2 as YSLEER. The CDR3 has 15 amino acids. This CDR3 reads CASSASTGSADTQYF. CDR3 DNA: TGCGCCAGCAGCGCGAGCACGGGGTCAGCAGATACGCAGTATTTT.

The CDR3 protein is CASSVGQGGSQPQHF. As DNA, the CDR3 is TGCGCCAGCAGCGTAGGACAGGGGGGATCTCAGCCCCAGCATTTT. This sequence joins TRBV5-1 and TRBJ1-5, with TRBD1 identical over 10 bases. The J segment lost 6 bases and the V segment lost 4 bases, leaving 7 bases of the junction unmatched. CDR1 SGHRS and CDR2 YFSETQ come from the germline V gene. This CDR3 region has 15 residues.

V gene TRBV28 combines with J gene TRBJ2-7; 11 bases line up with TRBD1. Germline V gene lookup returns CDR1 MDHEN and CDR2 SYDVKM. The CDR3 runs 15 residues. V lost 5 bases and J lost 2; bases outside the gene matches: 5. Here the CDR3 DNA reads TGTGCCAGCAGTCCGAGGACAGGGGGCGCCTACGAGCAGTACTTC. Protein sequence: CASSPRTGGAYEQYF. The complete variable domain, with remaining parts taken from reference TRBV28 and TRBJ2-7, reads DVKVTQSSRYLVKRTGEKVFLECVQDMDHENMFWYRQDPGLGLRLIYFSYDVKMKEKGDIPEGYSVSREKKERFSLILESASTNQTSMYLCASSPRTGGAYEQYFGPGTRLTVT.

V usage is TRBV6-7 and J usage is TRBJ2-5; 10 bases map to TRBD2. TRBV6-7 is filed as an ORF, its function uncertain. This CDR3 has 16 residues. V was clipped by 2 bases and J by 0 bases; unmatched bases: 3. The CDR3 loop reads CASSYPLAGDQETQYF. Written as DNA, the CDR3 is TGTGCCAGCAGTTACCCTCTAGCGGGGGACCAAGAGACCCAGTACTTC.

The chain links TRBV5-1 to TRBJ2-5, with TRBD1 as a possible D gene (6 bases). CDR1 and CDR2 (germline): SGHRS, YFSETQ. V was clipped by 5 bases and J by 5 bases, with 16 bases between them. The CDR3 extends over 14 amino acids. The CDR3 here is CASRRGGLGETQYF. CDR3 nucleotides: TGCGCCAGCAGACGAGGGGGTTTAGGGGAGACCCAGTACTTC.

The chain has TRBV6-5 and TRBJ1-1; TRBD1 is a possible D gene (5 bases). The length of the CDR3 is 14 residues. Germline assignment: CDR1 MNHEY and CDR2 SVGAGI. V was clipped by 5 bases and J by 0 bases, with 10 bases between them. CDR3 protein: CASSSPGVNTEAFF. Written as DNA, the CDR3 is TGTGCCAGCAGTAGCCCGGGGGTGAACACTGAAGCTTTCTTT.

The J gene is TRBJ1-6, the V gene TRBV2; D unclear. V shed 6 bases and J shed 7 bases, with 10 bases lying between them. Germline lookup yields CDR1 SNHLY and CDR2 FYNNEI. The CDR3 consists of 13 residues. As DNA, the CDR3 is TGTGCCAGCAGGAGCGGTCCAAATTCACCCCTCCACTTT. This codes for CASRSGPNSPLHF.

In this sample, this clone is medium-sized (0.01 to 0.1%). This sequence joins TRBV6-2 or TRBV6-3 and TRBJ1-2; a weak D match, TRBD1 (6 bases). Trimming removed 5 bases at V and 3 bases at J, with 13 bases between. The CDR3 spans 14 residues. The germline V gene has CDR1 MNHEY and CDR2 SVGEGT. CDR3 protein: CASSNWDTYYGYTF. DNA of the CDR3: TGTGCCAGCAGTAACTGGGACACTTACTATGGCTACACCTTC.

The rearrangement uses TRBV11-3 and TRBJ2-1; 9 bases agree with TRBD2. V shed 1 base and J 13 bases; nucleotides not matched to a gene: 14. The germline gives CDR1 SGHNT, CDR2 YENEEA. The CDR3 is made up of 16 amino acids. Here the CDR3 reads CASSLVFGASGAVQFF. The CDR3 DNA follows: TGTGCCAGCAGCTTAGTCTTCGGGGCTAGCGGGGCAGTCCAGTTCTTC.

The J gene is TRBJ2-3, the V gene TRBV7-2; D is possibly TRBD2 (6 bases). The V gene lost 1 base and the J gene lost 4 bases, with 6 bases spanning the gap. Germline V gene sequence: CDR1 SGHTA, CDR2 FQGNSA. The CDR3 covers 13 residues. The CDR3 sequence is CASSLGRADTQYF. CDR3 bases: TGTGCCAGCAGCTTAGGGAGGGCAGATACGCAGTATTTT.

This clone was counted once. The chain carries TRBV18 and TRBJ2-7, with TRBD1 matching over 9 bases. The CDR3 is 17 amino acids. The trim removed 5 bases at V and 3 bases at J, leaving 14 bases unmatched. Germline CDR1 is KGHSH and CDR2 is LQKENI. CDR3 in amino acids: CASSKPGTGISNYEQYF. The DNA of the CDR3 is TGTGCCAGCTCAAAGCCCGGGACAGGGATTTCCAACTACGAGCAGTACTTC.

The chain recombines TRBV25-1 with TRBJ2-7, with 10 bases that match TRBD2. CDR1 is MGHDK, CDR2 SYGVNS, per germline. The CDR3 consists of 15 residues. The ends lost 7 bases at V and 7 bases at J; junction bases unmatched: 13. Here the CDR3 reads CASTGGSGGAGEQYF. DNA for the CDR3: TGTGCCAGCACGGGGGGCAGCGGGGGGGCGGGTGAGCAGTACTTC.

The chain links TRBV11-3 to TRBJ2-7; TRBD1 agrees at 11 bases. The CDR3 runs 15 residues. Germline V CDR1 and CDR2: SGHNT, YENEEA. V dropped 5 bases and J dropped 2; count of bases not matched to a gene: 5. The CDR3 nucleotides read TGTGCCAGCAGCCTACTGGGACAGGGGGCCTACGAGCAGTACTTC. Its translation: CASSLLGQGAYEQYF. Full variable domain (rest looked up from reference TRBV11-3 and TRBJ2-7): EAGVVQSPRYKIIEKKQPVAFWCNPISGHNTLYWYLQNLGQGPELLIRYENEEAVDDSQLPKDRFSAERLKGVDSTLKIQPAELGDSAVYLCASSLLGQGAYEQYFGPGTRLTVT.

The chain links TRBV10-1 to TRBJ2-2; TRBD1 is a possible D gene (7 bases). The CDR3 consists of 14 residues. The ends were cut back, 10 bases at V and 6 bases at J, with 18 bases in the middle. The germline gives CDR1 WNHNN, CDR2 SYGVQD (reference sequence). The DNA for the CDR3 is TGCGCCAACGCGTCAGGGGGGTTGGCCGGGGAGCTGTTTTTT. This encodes CANASGGLAGELFF.

This clone has only one observation. CDR3 region: CASSVGAGQSGYGYTF. CDR3 nucleotide sequence: TGTGCCAGCAGCGTAGGCGCGGGACAGTCGGGCTATGGCTACACCTTC. The rearrangement uses TRBV9 and TRBJ1-2; 7 nucleotides align to TRBD1. The CDR3 length is 16 residues. Germline CDR1 is SGDLS and CDR2 is YYNGEE. V lost 0 bases to trimming and J lost 4 bases; unmatched junction nucleotides: 9.

This chain joins TRBV6-5 and TRBJ1-1; D is possibly TRBD1 (6 bases). CDR1 and CDR2 (germline): MNHEY, SVGAGI. CDR3 length: 13 amino acids. Trimming removed 5 bases at V and 5 bases at J, with 12 bases between. The CDR3 spells CASSTGIGTEAFF. In nucleotides, the CDR3 is TGTGCCAGCAGTACAGGGATTGGGACTGAAGCTTTCTTT.

This CDR3 is CATSSQRSEGSYEQYF. The CDR3 DNA sequence: TGTGCCACCAGCAGCCAGCGGTCGGAGGGGTCCTACGAGCAGTACTTC. The V call is TRBV15, the J call TRBJ2-7; perhaps TRBD2 as D (6 bases). The CDR3 loop spans 16 amino acids. Germline CDR1 and CDR2: LNHNV and YYDKDF (reference sequence). V lost 3 bases and J lost 1, with 16 bases in between.

V usage is TRBV9 and J usage is TRBJ1-1, with D uncertain. The CDR3 is 13 residues long. V was shortened by 4 bases and J by 3 bases, with 10 bases between the two germline ends. The germline V gene encodes CDR1 SGDLS and CDR2 YYNGEE. Here the CDR3 reads CASSPRWDTEAFF. In nucleotides, the CDR3 is TGTGCCAGCAGCCCGAGGTGGGACACTGAAGCTTTCTTT.

The chain joins TRBV5-6 to TRBJ2-5; possibly TRBD1 for D (5 bases). The V and J ends lost 4 bases and 5 bases respectively, with 6 bases between them. CDR3 length equals 11 residues. The germline V gene has CDR1 SGHDT and CDR2 YYEEEE. CDR3 sequence reads: CASSDSETQYF. The CDR3 nucleotides read TGTGCCAGCAGCGACAGCGAGACCCAGTACTTC. The entire variable domain, with the rest obtained from reference TRBV5-6 and TRBJ2-5, is as follows: DAGVTQSPTHLIKTRGQQVTLRCSPKSGHDTVSWYQQALGQGPQFIFQYYEEEERQRGNFPDRFSGHQFPNYSSELNVNALLLGDSALYLCASSDSETQYFGPGTRLLVL.